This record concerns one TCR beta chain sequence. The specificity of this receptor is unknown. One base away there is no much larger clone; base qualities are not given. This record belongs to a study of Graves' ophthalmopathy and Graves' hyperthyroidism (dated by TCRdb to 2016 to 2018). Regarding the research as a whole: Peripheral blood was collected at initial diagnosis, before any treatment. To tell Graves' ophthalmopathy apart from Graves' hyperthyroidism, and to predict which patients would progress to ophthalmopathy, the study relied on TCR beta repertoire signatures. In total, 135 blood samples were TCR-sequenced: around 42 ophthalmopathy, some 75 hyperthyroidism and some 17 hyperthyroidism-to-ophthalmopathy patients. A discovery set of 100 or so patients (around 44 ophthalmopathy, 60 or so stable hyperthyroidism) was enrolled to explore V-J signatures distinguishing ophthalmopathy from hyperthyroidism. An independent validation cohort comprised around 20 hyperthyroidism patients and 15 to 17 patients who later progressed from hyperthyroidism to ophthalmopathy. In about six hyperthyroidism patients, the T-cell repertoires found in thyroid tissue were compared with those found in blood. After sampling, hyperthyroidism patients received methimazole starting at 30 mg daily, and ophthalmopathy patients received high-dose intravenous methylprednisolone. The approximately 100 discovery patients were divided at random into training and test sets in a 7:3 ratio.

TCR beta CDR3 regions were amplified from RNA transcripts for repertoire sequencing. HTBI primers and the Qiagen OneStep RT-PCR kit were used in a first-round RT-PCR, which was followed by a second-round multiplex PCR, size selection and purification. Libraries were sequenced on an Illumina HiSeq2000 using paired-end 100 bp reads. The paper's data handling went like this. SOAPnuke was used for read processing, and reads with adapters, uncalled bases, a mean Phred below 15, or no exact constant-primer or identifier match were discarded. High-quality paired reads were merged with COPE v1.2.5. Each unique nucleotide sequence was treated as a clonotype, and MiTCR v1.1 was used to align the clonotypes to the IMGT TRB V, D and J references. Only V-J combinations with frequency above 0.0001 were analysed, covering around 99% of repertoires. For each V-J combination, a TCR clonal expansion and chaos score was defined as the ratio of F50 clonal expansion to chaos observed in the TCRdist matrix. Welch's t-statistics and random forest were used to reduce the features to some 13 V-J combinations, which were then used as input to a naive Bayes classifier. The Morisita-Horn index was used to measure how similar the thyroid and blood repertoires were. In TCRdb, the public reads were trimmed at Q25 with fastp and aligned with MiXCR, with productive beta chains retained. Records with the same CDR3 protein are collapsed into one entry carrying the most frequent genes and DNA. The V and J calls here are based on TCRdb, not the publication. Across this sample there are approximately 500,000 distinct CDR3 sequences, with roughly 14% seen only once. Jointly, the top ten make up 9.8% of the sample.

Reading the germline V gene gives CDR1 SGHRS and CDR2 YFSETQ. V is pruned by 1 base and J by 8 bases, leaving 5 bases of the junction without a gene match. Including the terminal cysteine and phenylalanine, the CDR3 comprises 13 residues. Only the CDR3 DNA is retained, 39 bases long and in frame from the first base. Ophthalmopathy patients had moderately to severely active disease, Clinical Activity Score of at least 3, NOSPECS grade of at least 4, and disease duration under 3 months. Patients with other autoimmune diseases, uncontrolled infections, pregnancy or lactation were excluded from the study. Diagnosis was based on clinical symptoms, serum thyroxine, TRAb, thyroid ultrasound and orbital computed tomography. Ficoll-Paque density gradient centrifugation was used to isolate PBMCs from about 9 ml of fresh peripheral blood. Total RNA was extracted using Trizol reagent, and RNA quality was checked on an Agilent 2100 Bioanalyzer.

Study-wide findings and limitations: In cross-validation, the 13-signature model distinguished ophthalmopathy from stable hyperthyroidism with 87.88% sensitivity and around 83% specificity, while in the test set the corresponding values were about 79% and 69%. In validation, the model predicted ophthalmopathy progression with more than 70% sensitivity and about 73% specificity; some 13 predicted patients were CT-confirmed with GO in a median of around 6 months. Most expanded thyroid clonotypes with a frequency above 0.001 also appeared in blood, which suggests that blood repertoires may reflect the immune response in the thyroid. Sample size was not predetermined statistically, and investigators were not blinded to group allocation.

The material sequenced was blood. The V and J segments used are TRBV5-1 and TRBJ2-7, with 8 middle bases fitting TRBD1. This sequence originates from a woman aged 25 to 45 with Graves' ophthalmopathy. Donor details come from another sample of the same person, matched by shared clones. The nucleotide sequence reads TGCGCCAGCAGCTTGAGGGGACAGGAAAAGCAGTACTTC. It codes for CASSLRGQEKQYF.